This T cell receptor beta chain was obtained from a study of CD8 T cells in ankylosing spondylitis. Many counts were recorded for this clonotype. Its antigen is as yet unknown. 5'-RACE, quantitative and with molecular barcodes, yielded the TCR beta libraries. TCRdb reanalysed the 5' RACE reads using MiXCR and keeps one entry per CDR3 protein. The profile covers about 130,000 distinct CDR3 sequences, with roughly an eighth appearing a single time and around 3% taken by the ten largest. Overall study results and limits: Ankylosing spondylitis blood appeared to be characterized by a TCR beta motif of eight highly homologous variants. A CD8+ phenotype characterized the disease-linked clones, which were relatively rare in peripheral blood. The authors reported significant enrichment of disease-linked clones in matched ankylosing spondylitis synovial fluid.

J gave up 7 bases and V 5 bases, and 9 bases lay outside the gene matches. There are 15 residues in the CDR3. Germline V gene sequence: CDR1 MNHEY, CDR2 SMNVEV (reference sequence). The rearrangement links TRBV27 to TRBJ1-4; TRBD1 matches at 8 bases. The TCR was taken from a female donor with ankylosing spondylitis or in good health (not recorded which). Source material: blood, either unsorted or a sorted T cell fraction (not recorded which). In DNA, the CDR3 is TGTGCCAGCAGTGACAGGGGAGTATATGGTGAAAAACTGTTTTTT. This encodes CASSDRGVYGEKLFF. The whole variable domain, filled in from reference TRBV27 and TRBJ1-4, reads EAQVTQNPRYLITVTGKKLTVTCSQNMNHEYMSWYRQDPGLGLRQIYYSMNVEVTDKGDVPEGYKVSRKEKRNFPLILESPSPNQTSLYFCASSDRGVYGEKLFFGSGTQLSVL.